Given below is one TCR beta chain in context. No antigen is known for it. The CDR3 contains 11 residues. Germline V gives CDR1 MNHEY, CDR2 SVGAGI. The PCR had 60 Vbeta and 13 Jbeta primers. Here immunoSEQ multiplex PCR was the method, and the copy in TCRdb shows in-frame clones only, minus some. The sample lists some 150,000 clones, more than 8% occurring once. Healthy people donating bone marrow made up the donors. This specimen comes from a study of cytomegalovirus exposure and HLA in healthy donors. Study-level points and caveats: Rare TCR sequences predominated, though certain public TCRs were found in many donors. Roughly uniform sequencing depth across donors was assumed, possibly incorrectly. In a later analysis, common viral pathogens appeared linked to several of the most significant clusters.

This sequence originates from a man between 45 and 60 years old in good health and CMV-seronegative. The chain links TRBV6-5 to TRBJ2-5; a possible D gene is TRBD1 (6 bases). With the DNA end fitting TRBJ2-7 better, the J assignment may be wrong. The sequencing sample was made of PBMCs. The CDR3 region is CASGDNYEQYF. CDR3 nucleotides: TGTGCCAGCGGGGACAACTACGAGCAGTACTTC.